What follows are 9 T cell receptor beta chains derived from one specimen sequenced in a study of beta chain features in type 1 diabetes. As every portion of the isolated RNA was reverse transcribed, the sequencing read expressed TCRB transcripts. Here immunoSEQ multiplex PCR was the method, and the copy in TCRdb shows in-frame clones only, minus some. The table shows over 150,000 clones, with less than 15% occurring only once. Source material: central memory CD4+ T cells from blood. Source of these receptors: a woman between 18 and 29 years old in good health.

V gene TRBV5-1 combines with J gene TRBJ1-2; D is perhaps TRBD1 (6 bases). Trimming took off 1 base at V and 7 bases at J, with 14 bases between the two ends. Germline CDR1 SGHRS, CDR2 YFSETQ. This CDR3 comprises 14 residues. CDR3 sequence (DNA): TGCGCCAGCAGCTTGTTTAGGACAGATGGTGGCTACACCTTC. Translation gives CASSLFRTDGGYTF.

There are a few counts of this clone. The V gene is TRBV21-1, the J gene TRBJ2-3; the table names TRBD2, a call not compared with the DNA. TRBV21-1 is classified as a pseudogene. The CDR3 length is 17 residues. CDR3 coding DNA: TGTGCCAGTTCAAAGGGAGCGGGAGGGCCCCACACAGATACGCAGTATTTT. Protein sequence: CASSKGAGGPHTDTQYF.

This clone has just a few counts. The rearrangement joins TRBV19 to TRBJ1-5, with a possible D match to TRBD1 (6 bases). The V end was cut by 5 bases, the J end by 2 bases, with 10 bases between. This CDR3 spans 14 amino acids. Germline CDR1 reads LNHDA; CDR2 reads SQIVND (reference sequence). CDR3 nucleotide sequence: TGTGCCAGTAGTTCATCAGGGGGCAATCAGCCCCAGCATTTT. It encodes CASSSSGGNQPQHF.

This clone appeared a few times. This chain links TRBV7-9 with TRBJ2-1, with 8 bases aligning to TRBD2. The V segment lost 5 bases and the J segment 7 bases; nucleotides outside the gene matches: 10. The germline V gene encodes CDR1 SEHNR and CDR2 FQNEAQ (reference sequence). The CDR3 extends over 15 amino acids. The CDR3 DNA sequence: TGTGCCAGCAGCCACGCCGGGACTAGGGAAAATGAGCAGTTCTTC. This sequence encodes CASSHAGTRENEQFF.

There are a few counts of this clone. This chain uses TRBV5-1 with TRBJ2-5; 10 positions agree with TRBD1. Per the germline V gene, CDR1 is SGHRS and CDR2 is YFSETQ. The CDR3 sequence is 16 residues long. Losses at the gene ends were 2 bases for V and 2 bases for J; bases not matched to a gene: 6. The CDR3 region is CASSFSGTGVQETQYF. The CDR3 nucleotides are TGCGCCAGCAGCTTTTCCGGGACAGGGGTTCAAGAGACCCAGTACTTC.

There are a few counts of this clone. The gene calls are TRBV10-3 and TRBJ2-5; D gene uncertain. The V gene lost 0 bases and the J gene lost 2 bases, with 4 bases spanning the gap. The CDR3 has 13 residues. The germline V gene has CDR1 ENHRY and CDR2 SYGVKD. In nucleotides, the CDR3 is TGTGCCATCAGTGAGTCATATCAAGAGACCCAGTACTTC. It codes for CAISESYQETQYF.

In this sample, this clone turned up once. The chain combines TRBV9 with TRBJ2-5, with TRBD2 identical over 8 bases. The CDR3 is 13 amino acids. CDR1 and CDR2 from the germline V gene are SGDLS and YYNGEE. Unmatched junction bases numbered 3, after V lost 3 bases and J lost 5 bases. The CDR3 sequence is CASSARGGETQYF. The CDR3 DNA follows: TGTGCCAGCAGCGCACGGGGGGGGGAGACCCAGTACTTC.

A few counts support this clone. The chain's CDR3 is CASSPSTGLNTEAFF. In DNA form, the CDR3 reads TGTGCCAGCAGTCCCTCGACAGGGTTGAACACTGAAGCTTTCTTT. The V call is TRBV28, the J call TRBJ1-1; 7 bases are a match to TRBD1. Germline assignment: CDR1 MDHEN and CDR2 SYDVKM. The CDR3 runs 15 residues. V trimming: 5 bases; J trimming: 0 bases; junction bases outside the gene matches: 6. Combining the CDR3 with reference TRBV28 and TRBJ1-1 gives the whole variable domain DVKVTQSSRYLVKRTGEKVFLECVQDMDHENMFWYRQDPGLGLRLIYFSYDVKMKEKGDIPEGYSVSREKKERFSLILESASTNQTSMYLCASSPSTGLNTEAFFGQGTRLTVV.

This chain uses TRBV29-1 with TRBJ2-5; tentative D call: TRBD2 (6 bases). Germline CDR1 is SQVTM and CDR2 is ANQGSEA. This CDR3 has 15 amino acids. Trimming stripped 4 bases from V and 3 bases from J, with 18 bases between. The CDR3 protein is CSVGRGRGEEETQYF. The CDR3 nucleotides are TGCAGCGTTGGTCGGGGGAGAGGAGAGGAAGAGACCCAGTACTTC.